A single sample gave rise to the 12 T cell receptor beta chains below, sequenced in a study of T-cell reconstitution after alpha-beta-depleted transplantation in children. A library of TCRbeta sequences, prepared with unique molecular identifiers, was generated. TCRdb re-called the PCR reads with MiXCR, one entry per CDR3 protein. The data show 500,000 to 750,000 distinct CDR3 sequences, 27% seen once. The sample in question was PBMCs, obtained before TCRalphabeta/CD19-depleted stem cell transplant. The receptors here all came from a boy younger than two with Wiskott-Aldrich syndrome, due to receive a stem cell transplant.

V usage is TRBV10-3 and J usage is TRBJ2-1; 10 nucleotides match TRBD2. V dropped 10 bases and J dropped 5; count of bases not matched to a gene: 5. This CDR3 has 13 residues. Germline V gene sequence: CDR1 ENHRY, CDR2 SYGVKD. The CDR3: CATAGLADNEQFF. CDR3 in DNA: TGTGCCACCGCAGGACTAGCGGACAATGAGCAGTTCTTC.

CDR3 DNA sequence: TGCGCCAGCAGCCACCCGCTGGCCGGGGATGGCTACACCTTC. It codes for CASSHPLAGDGYTF. V and J are TRBV4-1 and TRBJ1-2; D is unclear. This CDR3 has 14 residues. Germline V CDR1 and CDR2: MGHRA, YSYEKL. The V gene lost 3 bases and the J gene lost 6 bases, with 14 bases spanning the gap.

This chain joins TRBV18 and TRBJ1-1, with D perhaps TRBD1 (6 bases). The CDR3 has 16 residues. Deletions cut 2 bases from V and 1 base from J, with 14 bases between. From germline, CDR1 is KGHSH and CDR2 LQKENI. The CDR3 DNA follows: TGTGCCAGCTCACCATCATGGGGGCTACGGAACACTGAAGCTTTCTTT. The encoded protein is CASSPSWGLRNTEAFF.

This clonotype was observed a handful of times. The chain recombines TRBV5-1 with TRBJ2-7, with 11 nucleotides matching TRBD2. The germline V gene encodes CDR1 SGHRS and CDR2 YFSETQ. V was clipped by 4 bases and J by 3 bases; unmatched bases: 6. This CDR3 is built from 15 residues. CDR3 in amino acids: CASSPGTSGVYEQYF. DNA for the CDR3: TGCGCCAGCAGCCCTGGGACTAGCGGAGTCTACGAGCAGTACTTC.

The genes are TRBV5-1 and TRBJ1-1; TRBD1 might be the D (5 bases). The CDR3 extends over 16 amino acids. V was trimmed by 1 base and J by 4 bases, leaving 17 bases between them. Germline values: CDR1 SGHRS, CDR2 YFSETQ. CDR3 in amino acids: CASSLLGFQRGTEAFF. In DNA form, the CDR3 reads TGCGCCAGCAGCTTGTTGGGTTTCCAGAGGGGCACTGAAGCTTTCTTT.

This clonotype came up a few times. V and J are TRBV12-3 or TRBV12-4 and TRBJ2-2; 12 positions agree with TRBD2. The CDR3 totals 15 residues. V shed 4 bases and J 7 bases; nucleotides not matched to a gene: 4. The DNA for the CDR3 is TGTGCCAGCAGTTCGACTAGCGGGAGCATCGGGGAGCTGTTTTTT. It encodes CASSSTSGSIGELFF.

This clonotype has more than one count but fewer than ten. The rearrangement links TRBV21-1 to TRBJ2-1; TRBD1 reflects the table's D call only, with no check against the DNA. TRBV21-1 is a recognized pseudogene. CDR3 size: 17 residues. As DNA, the CDR3 is TGTGCCAGCAGCAAAGGATCCTCCGGGACAGGTTTCAATGAGCAGTTCTTC. It translates to CASSKGSSGTGFNEQFF.

This clonotype has just a few counts. This chain links TRBV3-1 with TRBJ2-3; D not resolved. Deletions cut 1 base from V and 4 bases from J, with 9 bases between. This CDR3 is 14 amino acids long. The V gene's germline CDR1 is LGHDT and CDR2 YNNKEL (reference sequence). For the CDR3, the DNA is TGTGCCAGCAGCCAAGTGGTTTGGGCAGATACGCAGTATTTT. Translated, it gives CASSQVVWADTQYF.

This clonotype was recorded a few times. The gene calls are TRBV5-1 and TRBJ2-7, with D possibly matching TRBD1 (5 bases). Deletions cut 4 bases from V and 1 base from J, with 18 bases between. CDR1 and CDR2 (germline): SGHRS, YFSETQ. The CDR3 runs to 16 residues. The DNA of the CDR3 is TGCGCCAGCAGCGGGGCCTCGGGCCAGTCGTCCTACGAGCAGTACTTC. It specifies CASSGASGQSSYEQYF.

This clonotype turned up a few times. The V call is TRBV15, the J call TRBJ2-5; D remains unclear. There are 15 residues in the CDR3. Germline CDR1 reads LNHNV; CDR2 reads YYDKDF (reference sequence). With 3 bases removed from V and 1 base from J, the gap between germline ends came to 12 bases. This CDR3 reads CATSRVPAPQETQYF. Here the CDR3 DNA reads TGTGCCACCAGCAGGGTTCCAGCGCCCCAAGAGACCCAGTACTTC.

This chain links TRBV2 with TRBJ2-1, with TRBD2 identical over 9 bases. J was trimmed by 9 bases and V by 6 bases; bases with no gene match: 6. The length of the CDR3 is 13 residues. The germline gives CDR1 SNHLY, CDR2 FYNNEI. CDR3 sequence reads: CASRGTSRGEQFF. CDR3 DNA sequence: TGTGCCAGCAGGGGGACTAGCCGGGGTGAGCAGTTCTTC. Drawing the rest from reference TRBV2 and TRBJ2-1, the complete variable domain is EPEVTQTPSHQVTQMGQEVILRCVPISNHLYFYWYRQILGQKVEFLVSFYNNEISEKSEIFDDQFSVERPDGSNFTLKIRSTKLEDSAMYFCASRGTSRGEQFFGPGTRLTVL.

This rearrangement joins TRBV7-2 to TRBJ1-1; 9 nucleotides match TRBD1. The CDR3 is 14 amino acids. Germline-derived CDR1 and CDR2 are SGHTA and FQGNSA. V lost 3 bases to trimming and J lost 3 bases; unmatched junction nucleotides: 2. Here the CDR3 reads CASSFNRGHTEAFF. The DNA for the CDR3 is TGTGCCAGCAGCTTTAACAGGGGGCACACTGAAGCTTTCTTT.